This T cell receptor beta chain was recovered during a study of control samples from healthy donors and cancer patients. Sequencing was performed with immunoSEQ multiplex PCR; in TCRdb, only in-frame clones are kept and a portion is missing. Seen here are about 160,000 clones, nearly 96% observed once, and the top ten hold 0.85% to 1.3%. The CDR3 contains 13 residues. CDR1 SEHNR and CDR2 FQNEAQ come from the germline V gene (reference sequence). After removal of 3 bases from V and 5 bases from J, the junction contained 2 bases not matched to a gene. This TCR derives from a woman aged 30 to 39 in good health. The chain joins TRBV7-9 to TRBJ1-1, with 8 nucleotides matching TRBD1. The sample was blood. The CDR3 nucleotides are TGTGCCAGCAGCTTTGACAGGGGAACTGAAGCTTTCTTT. Residues: CASSFDRGTEAFF.